This T cell receptor (beta chain) comes out of a study of cytomegalovirus exposure and HLA in healthy donors (TCRdb year 2017). A note on the overall study: In an earlier analysis of 550 to 750 of the donors, 250 to 350 Gb of sequence data and 100 million or so unique TCR beta sequences from roughly 190 million T cells were reported. Among about 400 genotyped donors of the cohort, an average of around 240,000 unique TCR beta nucleotide sequences was sequenced per donor, of which about 19% were non-productive. Rather than drawing on any new phenotypic data, the later analysis identified candidate immune exposures from TCR beta sequences and the way those sequences occurred across donors. Typing coverage varied by locus: about 629-630 donors for A, B, C, DRB1 and DQB1; roughly 500 for DQA1; 606 for DPA1; around 490 for DPB1. To decide whether each TCR beta V gene segment behaved as functional or pseudogenic, an earlier analysis of approximately 600 of the donors relied on high-throughput TCR beta sequencing. Among the roughly 400 genotyped donors, around 81% belonged to the genetic ancestry cluster associated with self-reported Caucasian donors. Roughly 5 DR-DQ haplotypes were handled as single units for association and clustering, since linkage in the cohort was strong. To study patterns of TCR occurrence, a later analysis re-analyzed previously published TCR beta repertoires from around 700 donors and added high-resolution HLA genotyping. The study was designed to test whether signatures of past pathogen exposure could be identified by cataloging public T cell receptors. To predict cytomegalovirus infection status, the study combined high-throughput TCR immunosequencing, statistical association of individual TCRs with disease status, and machine learning. All discovery cohort repertoires had been generated using a single sequencing platform. Alongside the repertoire data, information on donor age, sex, ethnicity and CMV serostatus was compiled. A separate validation cohort of 90 to 150 different subjects was used in addition to the 666-subject first cohort. About 280 gigabases of sequencing data and around 85 million unique TCR sequences made up an early release that covered about 640 HLA-typed donors. Using immunosequencing, the study profiled T cell repertoires from roughly 650 subjects and related those repertoires to cytomegalovirus serostatus. Class I and class II HLA loci were covered by the typing at four-digit resolution. A later genetic analysis used genome-wide SNP genotypes for about 60% of the roughly 700 donors, treating that subset as a discovery cohort. General study outcomes and caveats: Compared with equally common non-associated chains, HLA-associated TCR beta chains in a later analysis were more clonally expanded and had lower generation probabilities. Immune exposure information for the cohort was limited to CMV serostatus. According to a later analysis, parvovirus B19, influenza, CMV and Epstein-Barr virus appeared linked to several top co-occurrence clusters. Sequencing depth was assumed to be roughly uniform across donors in the presence/absence analyses, though that assumption may not hold. In vitro tests confirmed that a few of the cytomegalovirus-associated TCR beta chains recognize cytomegalovirus antigens. A group of highly shared sequence variants was considered likely to be a technical artifact of the sequencing pipeline. Compared with the approximately 670-donor mean, donors in an Asian-associated ancestry cluster had fewer N-insertions in productive TCRs, according to a later genetic analysis. At a false discovery rate of 0.05, a later analysis linked about 17,000 TCR beta sequences to specific HLA alleles. While some public TCRs were present in many individuals, most TCR sequences turned up only very rarely across donors. The classifier was reported to diagnose cytomegalovirus status with high specificity and sensitivity in both the original and validation cohorts. In an earlier analysis of around 600 of the donors, most TCR beta V segments were observed in productive rearrangements about 90% or about 30% of the time, broadly matching IMGT annotations. Some IMGT-functional V segments, including TRBV6-2 and TRBV6-3, could not be distinguished by the 87-base-pair reads and were therefore excluded. In a later analysis, most CMV-associated TCR beta chains were found to appear HLA-restricted, with HLA associations seemingly driven largely by CMV exposure. In a later genetic analysis, a missense DCLRE1C variant was associated with V-gene and J-gene trimming of TCR beta chains, and the association was replicated in an independent cohort. Assigning TCR associations to individual alleles was difficult when HLA alleles, especially DR and DQ, strongly co-occurred. Correlated functional status among segregating V segments might reflect linkage disequilibrium, but an unknown experimental factor could not be ruled out. According to a later analysis, TCR association rates differed among HLA loci, with DRB1 alleles showing the most associated TCRs and HLA-C alleles showing the fewest. Because HLA typing was missing for some donors at each locus, association tests included only the typed subset. A total of 164 TCR beta chains were listed by the study as associated with cytomegalovirus. According to the authors, the approach could potentially be generalized to other disease states and immunological phenotypes. Because counts were too low, 15 to 20 rarely observed V segments, including chromosome 9 orphons, were excluded from the earlier analysis of several hundred of the donors. Only TCR beta chains were sequenced in this cohort, and the absence of alpha or paired-chain data limited detectable features. A further reported finding was that TCR beta sequences accurately predicted the HLA-A and HLA-B alleles for most subjects in the first cohort.

There are 14 amino acids in the CDR3, from cysteine to phenylalanine inclusive. This entry keeps only the CDR3 DNA: 42 bases, framed from base 1. From a lookup of the germline V gene (reference sequence), CDR1 and CDR2 are SEHNR and FQNEAQ. The trim is 4 bases for V and 2 bases for J, with a gap of 11 bases between the germline ends. In the case of this clone: Its antigen is currently not known. No base quality values were provided; no much bigger clone lies one nucleotide off.

Receptors were amplified or captured by the immunoSEQ multiplex PCR assay. A mixture of 60 forward primers for TCR Vbeta segments and 13 reverse primers for TCR Jbeta segments was used in the multiplex PCR. The CDR3 region of rearranged TCR beta genes was amplified from genomic DNA by a multiplex PCR assay. The amplified TCR beta libraries were sequenced on the Illumina HiSeq System as 87-base-pair reads. The study's processing was this. A later analysis counted approximately 84 million unique TCR beta chains across the 500 to 850 repertoires, and roughly 11 million of these chains were shared by at least two donors. To remove PCR and sequencing errors, raw reads were error-corrected and collapsed into unique sequences using a nearest-neighbor algorithm that merged closely related sequences. To assign V, D and J gene segments, CDR3 sequences were aligned to IMGT reference sequences. For a sequence to be retained, a match of at least six nucleotides to both a V gene segment and a J gene segment was required. A rearrangement was called productive if the CDR3 had no stop codons and remained in frame with V and J, and every other rearrangement was called non-productive. CDR3 was defined by IMGT convention, running from the second conserved V-encoded cysteine to the conserved J-encoded phenylalanine. The earlier analysis of 500 to 600 of the donors excluded sequences that lacked an unambiguous match to a single V gene segment. In an earlier analysis of a few hundred of the donors, a V segment was called functional when productive rearrangements were above 56.7%, and segregating when the standard deviation between donors exceeded 5%. To diagnose cytomegalovirus status from the catalog of TCR beta chain sequences, a statistical classification framework was built. In a later analysis, V and J genes were assigned by comparing TCR nucleotide sequences against IMGT/GENE-DB human TR gene sequences. In a later analysis, CDR3 sequences and most-parsimonious VDJ recombination scenarios were assigned using the TCRdist pipeline. A later analysis defined each TCR beta chain by its CDR3 amino acid sequence plus V-gene family, and excluded reads lacking a unique V-gene family. In a later analysis, 450 to 600 highly shared, low-generation-probability nucleotide sequences were removed to address suspected cross-contamination and a sequencing artifact. In a later analysis, a clonal expansion index was calculated for each public chain from normalized within-repertoire ranks of inferred template counts. A later analysis computed generation probabilities with a VDJ recombination model fitted to out-of-frame rearrangements, and checked the results against IGoR. Hypergeometric tests were used in a later analysis to score TCR-TCR, TCR-HLA and TCR-CMV co-occurrence, with a repertoire-size bias correction applied to the TCR pairs. In a later analysis, false discovery rates were estimated by permuting HLA or CMV assignments 20 times. A later analysis grouped co-occurring TCRs with DBSCAN, adding TCRdist sequence similarity when clustering within HLA-allele-positive subsets. Repertoires with fewer than 30,000 or more than 120,000 public chains were left out of co-occurrence clustering, as were a handful of repertoires with anomalous nucleotide sharing. TCRdb took this table from immuneACCESS and kept in-frame rearrangements with V and J called. Such tables lack part of the clones; where checked against another copy, unresolved V genes explain under half of the gap, and the rest is unexplained. V and J calls and clone size are as listed in that table; D and trimming were resolved from the DNA. The sample includes 150,000 to 200,000 clones, with 65% to 85% observed a single time. 6.3% of the sample belongs to the ten largest clones.

The cohort comprised several hundred healthy bone marrow donors. At the time of sampling, all cohort members were nominally healthy, though unrecorded immune exposures were likely present. The donor was CMV seropositive and was included in the group of 250 to 300 seropositive cohort members. Each donor provided a peripheral blood sample, and peripheral blood mononuclear cells were used for TCR beta sequencing. The Qiagen DNeasy Blood Extraction Kit was used to extract genomic DNA from the blood cell samples. Recombination linked TRBV7-9 to TRBJ1-2, with no confidently assigned D gene. The material sequenced was PBMCs. This clonotype originated in a male donor in good health and CMV-seropositive. The CDR3 protein: CASSSYPGNYGYTF. The bases read TGTGCCAGCAGCTCTTATCCGGGGAACTATGGCTACACCTTC.